A single sample is the source of the 23 T cell receptor beta chains below, sequenced in a study of blood T cell repertoires in COVID-19. Here immunoSEQ multiplex PCR was the method, and the copy in TCRdb shows in-frame clones only, minus some. Among some 370,000 clones listed, roughly 90% were seen once. Sequences were obtained from peripheral blood. Receptors originate from a man in his forties with acute or convalescent COVID-19.

The V and J genes are TRBV7-8 and TRBJ1-4, with 7 bases identical to TRBD1. This CDR3 is 14 amino acids long. Germline CDR1 is SGHVS and CDR2 is FQNEAQ. The J segment lost 1 base and the V segment lost 7 bases, leaving 3 bases of the junction unmatched. This CDR3 reads CASKQGLTNEKLFF. CDR3 DNA sequence: TGTGCCAGCAAACAGGGGCTAACTAATGAAAAACTGTTTTTT.

Comment on this clone: At one end, the junction sequence differs from germline, possibly due to a read error. V gene TRBV11-3 combines with J gene TRBJ2-2; D ambiguous. CDR3 size: 13 residues. Per germline, CDR1 SGHNT and CDR2 YENEEA. The CDR3 coding sequence is TGTGTCAGCAGCCTCGGTAACACCGGGGAGCTGTTTTTT. Encoded protein: CVSSLGNTGELFF.

The J gene is TRBJ1-1, the V gene TRBV23-1; possibly TRBD1 for D (5 bases). TRBV23-1 belongs to the ORF category, with a function that is uncertain. The CDR3 has 15 amino acids. The V end lost 3 bases, the J end lost 3 bases, and 14 bases lay between the germline ends. The CDR3 bases are TGCGCCAGCAGTCAGTGGAGGGACGGGGACACTGAAGCTTTCTTT. This translates into CASSQWRDGDTEAFF.

This chain joins TRBV2 and TRBJ2-3, with TRBD2 matching over 7 bases. The V and J ends lost 4 bases and 6 bases, in that order; junction bases with no gene match: 7. CDR1 SNHLY and CDR2 FYNNEI come from the germline V gene. This CDR3 contains 14 residues. The CDR3 reads CASSGEGPRDTQYF. In nucleotides, the CDR3 is TGTGCCAGCAGTGGGGAGGGCCCGCGGGATACGCAGTATTTT.

This rearrangement joins TRBV19 to TRBJ1-4; 8 bases match TRBD1. CDR3 length: 15 amino acids. Unmatched junction bases numbered 11, after V lost 3 bases and J lost 11 bases. Germline assignment: CDR1 LNHDA and CDR2 SQIVND (reference sequence). The CDR3 DNA reads as TGTGCCAGTAGTATGTCGGACAGGGCTTCGGGCAAACTGTTTTTT. This translates into CASSMSDRASGKLFF.

The CDR3 here is CASSRQGNNEQFF. Here the CDR3 DNA reads TGTGCCAGCTCGCGTCAGGGGAACAATGAGCAGTTCTTC. This rearrangement joins TRBV7-9 to TRBJ2-1; D is possibly TRBD1 (6 bases). The CDR3 is made up of 13 amino acids. Germline V gives CDR1 SEHNR, CDR2 FQNEAQ (reference sequence). The V and J ends lost 8 bases and 5 bases respectively, with 13 bases between them.

This clone has just one count. Its ends do not fully match the called genes, so a read error is possible. The chain couples TRBV5-6 to TRBJ2-4, with 10 bases that match TRBD2. Germline V gene lookup returns CDR1 SGHDT and CDR2 YYEEEE. The CDR3 loop spans 15 amino acids. CDR3 bases: TGTGCCAGCAGTTTGGGGCTAGCGGGGGTACACATTCAGTACTTC. Protein sequence: CASSLGLAGVHIQYF.

The chain links TRBV19 to TRBJ2-2; 10 nucleotides line up with TRBD2. There are 16 residues in the CDR3. CDR1 LNHDA and CDR2 SQIVND come from the germline V gene (reference sequence). Trimming took 10 bases from V and 1 from J; bases not matched to a gene: 9. CDR3 sequence: CAISGASGRNTGELFF. In DNA form, the CDR3 reads TGTGCCATTAGCGGGGCTAGCGGGAGGAACACCGGGGAGCTGTTTTTT.

V usage is TRBV6-2 or TRBV6-3 and J usage is TRBJ2-2, with a tentative D call TRBD1 (5 bases). The V and J ends lost 2 bases and 0 bases respectively, with 13 bases between them. CDR3 size: 17 residues. CDR1 and CDR2 from the germline V gene are MNHEY and SVGEGT. CDR3 DNA: TGTGCCAGCAGTTACCCACTGGGGCAGGCGAACACCGGGGAGCTGTTTTTT. Translated: CASSYPLGQANTGELFF.

This clone showed up just once. The chain links TRBV11-3 to TRBJ2-1; 11 nucleotides line up with TRBD2. The germline V gene encodes CDR1 SGHNT and CDR2 YENEEA. This CDR3 comprises 19 residues. V lost 1 base and J lost 6; bases outside the gene matches: 14. CDR3 bases: TGTGCCAGCAGCTTAGTACTAGCGGGAGTCGGCCGTGGTTCCAATGAGCAGTTCTTC. This translates into CASSLVLAGVGRGSNEQFF.

This clone was observed a single time. V is TRBV23-1 and J is TRBJ2-7; weak D call: TRBD1 (6 bases). TRBV23-1 is an ORF, with its function uncertain. V lost 8 bases to trimming and J lost 3 bases, with 11 bases between them. This CDR3 spans 12 amino acids. CDR3 bases: TGCGCCAGCTCGGGCAGGGGCTACGAGCAGTACTTC. It encodes CASSGRGYEQYF.

The chain recombines TRBV25-1 with TRBJ1-6; 7 bases are shared with TRBD1. The germline gives CDR1 MGHDK, CDR2 SYGVNS. The CDR3 is made up of 15 amino acids. V lost 1 base, J lost 3 bases, and 0 bases stayed unmatched. CDR3 sequence: CASSESGGYNSPLHF. In DNA form, the CDR3 reads TGTGCCAGCAGTGAATCAGGGGGCTATAATTCACCCCTCCACTTT.

The chain joins TRBV25-1 to TRBJ1-1; 12 bases are a match to TRBD1. The CDR3 totals 15 residues. Germline V gene data show CDR1 as MGHDK and CDR2 as SYGVNS. J lost 3 bases, V lost 3 bases, and 2 bases had no gene match. CDR3 nucleotides: TGTGCCAGCAGTGAGGGACAGGGGGCGTACACTGAAGCTTTCTTT. It is translated as CASSEGQGAYTEAFF.

The chain uses TRBV28 and TRBJ2-3, with 10 bases lining up with TRBD2. Germline V gives CDR1 MDHEN, CDR2 SYDVKM. The trim removed 6 bases at V and 3 bases at J, leaving 0 bases unmatched. This CDR3 contains 13 residues. DNA for the CDR3: TGTGCCAGCAGAGCGGGGGGGACAGATACGCAGTATTTT. Amino acids: CASRAGGTDTQYF.

The chain employs TRBV3-1 (or the pseudogene TRBV3-2) and TRBJ2-2, with 9 bases lining up with TRBD1. Germline V CDR1 and CDR2: LGHDT, YNNKEL (reference sequence). Trimming cost V 1 base and J 3 bases; bases outside gene matches: 0. The CDR3 extends over 15 amino acids. The CDR3 DNA reads TGTGCCAGCAGCCAAGGGACAGGGGACACCGGGGAGCTGTTTTTT. It translates to CASSQGTGDTGELFF.

The chain uses TRBV12-3 or TRBV12-4 and TRBJ1-5; D remains unclear. V was cut by 8 bases and J by 7 bases, with 12 bases left in between. The CDR3 is 12 amino acids. CDR3 sequence reads: CASGPGLQPQHF. In DNA, the CDR3 is TGTGCCAGCGGTCCTGGGCTCCAGCCCCAGCATTTT.

This clone showed up just once. One end of the junction does not line up with germline, which may come from a read error. The rearrangement joins TRBV28 to TRBJ2-7, with no clear D. The CDR3 length is 12 residues. CDR1 MDHEN and CDR2 SYDVKM come from the germline V gene. CDR3 in amino acids: CASSLPPYERYF. The CDR3 DNA is TGTGCCAGCAGTTTACCGCCCTACGAGCGGTACTTC.

This CDR3 is CASKDSSYNEQFF. The CDR3 DNA follows: TGTGCCAGCAAAGACAGTTCCTACAATGAGCAGTTCTTC. The V call is TRBV6-5, the J call TRBJ2-1; a possible D gene is TRBD1 (5 bases). Germline lookup yields CDR1 MNHEY and CDR2 SVGAGI. V gave up 7 bases and J gave up 1 base, with 8 bases separating them. The CDR3 sequence is 13 residues long.

This sequence joins TRBV6-1 and TRBJ2-5, with 7 bases matching TRBD2. CDR1 and CDR2 (germline): MNHNS, SASEGT. The CDR3 sequence is 17 residues long. Trimming cost V 3 bases and J 5 bases; bases outside gene matches: 15. Written as DNA, the CDR3 is TGTGCCAGCAGTGAGAAGCTAGCGGCGGGAAGGTCGGAGACCCAGTACTTC. Translating it yields CASSEKLAAGRSETQYF.

This chain connects TRBV2 to TRBJ1-1; TRBD1 is a possible D gene (5 bases). From germline, CDR1 is SNHLY and CDR2 FYNNEI. The CDR3 consists of 16 residues. V was clipped by 0 bases and J by 0 bases, with 11 bases between them. The CDR3 coding sequence is TGTGCCAGCAGTGAAGCGGGGGGACCCATGAACACTGAAGCTTTCTTT. Protein product: CASSEAGGPMNTEAFF. Together with reference TRBV2 and TRBJ1-1, the CDR3 gives the full variable domain: EPEVTQTPSHQVTQMGQEVILRCVPISNHLYFYWYRQILGQKVEFLVSFYNNEISEKSEIFDDQFSVERPDGSNFTLKIRSTKLEDSAMYFCASSEAGGPMNTEAFFGQGTRLTVV.

This clone was counted once. The chain has TRBV7-9 and TRBJ2-3, with 9 nucleotides matching TRBD2. The V and J ends lost 4 bases and 4 bases, in that order; junction bases with no gene match: 12. The CDR3 is 17 residues long. Germline V lookup: CDR1 SEHNR, CDR2 FQNEAQ (reference sequence). CDR3 loop: CASSYKVSSGTSDTQYF. For the CDR3, the DNA is TGTGCCAGCAGCTATAAGGTCTCTAGCGGGACGTCAGATACGCAGTATTTT.

The chain combines TRBV21-1 with TRBJ2-1; the D call TRBD1 from the table was never checked on the DNA. TRBV21-1 is a pseudogene locus. The CDR3 length is 14 residues. CDR3 residues: CASSDRDPGDEQFF. In nucleotides, the CDR3 is TGTGCCAGCAGCGACCGGGACCCAGGGGATGAGCAGTTCTTC.

This chain joins TRBV5-5 and TRBJ2-7; 10 bases are a match to TRBD1. This CDR3 is 15 amino acids long. The V gene's germline CDR1 is SGHKS and CDR2 YYEKEE (reference sequence). Trimming took 3 bases from V and 3 from J; bases not matched to a gene: 6. The CDR3 DNA reads TGTGCCAGCAGCTCCAAAGGGACAGGGGACTACGAGCAGTACTTC. As protein: CASSSKGTGDYEQYF.